The T cell receptor (beta chain) described here comes from a study of shared clonotypes between healthy human individuals. Cells designated naive CD8 were CD45RO-negative and were positively selected for CCR7, with terminally differentiated effector memory CD45RA+ cells excluded. Only in-frame clones appear in the TCRdb table, and some are missing; sequencing was by immunoSEQ multiplex PCR. Of around 2,000,000 clones listed, less than 95% are singletons. The germline gives CDR1 SGHTA, CDR2 FQGTGA. The CDR3 runs 15 residues. V gave up 2 bases and J gave up 4 bases; unmatched junction bases: 1. The sample taken for sequencing was naive CD8+ T cells sorted from blood. This TCR derives from a young man in good health. The gene calls are TRBV7-3 and TRBJ2-3, with TRBD1 matching over 12 bases. The CDR3 nucleotides read TGTGCCAGCAGCTTAGGGGACAGGGGGCCAGATACGCAGTATTTT. Its translation: CASSLGDRGPDTQYF.